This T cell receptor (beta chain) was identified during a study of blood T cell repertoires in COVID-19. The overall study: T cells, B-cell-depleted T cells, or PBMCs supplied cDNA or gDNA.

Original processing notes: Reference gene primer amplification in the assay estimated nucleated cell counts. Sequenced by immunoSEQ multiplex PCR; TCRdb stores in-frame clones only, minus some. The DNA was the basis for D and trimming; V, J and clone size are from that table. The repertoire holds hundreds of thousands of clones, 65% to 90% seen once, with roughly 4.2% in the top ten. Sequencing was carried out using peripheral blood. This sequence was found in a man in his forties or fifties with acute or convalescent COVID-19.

CDR3 nucleotide sequence: TGCGCCAGCAGCTTGTCAACGAGCTCTGGAAACACCATATATTTT. Translation: CASSLSTSSGNTIYF. V is TRBV5-1 and J is TRBJ1-3, with unresolved D. The CDR3 runs 15 residues. CDR1 and CDR2 from the germline V gene are SGHRS and YFSETQ. V lost 1 base and J 0 bases, leaving 8 bases between the germline ends.